The present T cell receptor beta chain was sequenced within a study of cytomegalovirus exposure and HLA in healthy donors. Study summary: Across 300 to 400 genotyped donors, just over 80% landed in the Caucasian-associated ancestry cluster. Regarding the study as a whole: The study labeled 164 TCR beta chains cytomegalovirus-associated.

The CDR3 runs to 15 residues. The V gene's germline CDR1 is LNHDA and CDR2 SQIVND (reference sequence). J gave up 0 bases and V 4 bases, and 3 bases lay outside the gene matches. 13 Jbeta primers and 60 Vbeta primers were used for the PCR. Original analysis: Unique TCR beta chains totaled roughly 80 million in a later count, with around 11 million of them shared. TCRdb's table, derived via immunoSEQ multiplex PCR, lists solely in-frame clones and lacks some. V and J calls and clone size come straight from that table; D and trimming were deduced from the DNA. This table has roughly 100,000 clones, about 15% appearing once. A remark on this clone: Its specificity is unknown.

The sequenced sample consisted of PBMCs. V is TRBV19 and J is TRBJ2-5, with TRBD2 identical over 9 bases. This sequence originates from a female donor in good health and CMV-seronegative. The CDR3, as DNA: TGTGCCAGTAGTAAGAGCGGGGGGTACCAAGAGACCCAGTACTTC. Protein product: CASSKSGGYQETQYF.